These T cell receptor beta chains were read from a single sample in a study of CD8+CD57+ T cells in acquired aplastic anemia. TCRdb called the reads again in MiXCR, with one record for every CDR3 protein. The table records a few hundred thousand distinct CDR3 sequences, around 63% of them present only once. The sample consisted of sorted CD4+, CD8+, or CD8+CD57+ T cells (not recorded which) from PBMCs. The source of these receptors is a human donor in good health. The CDR3 runs from the conserved cysteine through the conserved F or W. The D gene is left open where the match is weak. Only part of the rows carry a size: once, few, many, or a class if the clone is expanded.

TRBV4-3	TRBD2	TRBJ2-5	.	CASSHLQRGQETQYF	TGCGCCAGCAGCCACCTCCAGCGGGGCCAAGAGACCCAGTACTTC
TRBV16	.	TRBJ2-5	many	CASSQRDGQTQYF	TGTGCCAGCAGCCAAAGGGATGGGCAGACCCAGTACTTC
TRBV7-6	.	TRBJ2-7	many	CASSLNEGFYEQYF	TGTGCCAGCAGCTTAAACGAGGGTTTTTACGAGCAGTACTTC
TRBV5-5	TRBD1	TRBJ1-1	.	CASSPTGTGAPEAFF	TGTGCCAGCAGCCCTACCGGGACAGGGGCTCCTGAAGCTTTCTTT
TRBV9	.	TRBJ1-1	few	CASSVAGTGTEAFF	TGTGCCAGCAGCGTAGCAGGGACGGGCACTGAAGCTTTCTTT
TRBV2	.	TRBJ2-7	.	CASSTGALPLEQYF	TGTGCCAGCAGCACCGGGGCCTTGCCCCTCGAGCAGTACTTC
TRBV7-3	.	TRBJ2-5	once	CASSLWGGAIETQYF	TGTGCCAGCAGCTTATGGGGGGGGGCGATCGAGACCCAGTACTTC
TRBV24-1	.	TRBJ2-7	.	CATSGLGEQYF	TGTGCCACCAGTGGGCTGGGCGAGCAGTACTTC
TRBV24-1	TRBD2	TRBJ2-3	once	CASSLGGATMADTQYF	TGTGCCAGCAGTCTCGGGGGGGCGACGATGGCAGATACGCAGTATTTT
TRBV12-3/TRBV12-4	.	TRBJ2-7	.	CASKPNLSYEQYF	TGTGCCAGCAAACCTAACTTATCCTACGAGCAGTACTTC
TRBV20-1	.	TRBJ1-6	.	CSALGRVGSPLHF	TGCAGTGCCCTCGGCAGGGTGGGATCACCCCTCCACTTT
TRBV15	.	TRBJ1-2	.	CATSRVATGHGYTF	TGTGCCACCAGCAGAGTGGCGACTGGGCATGGCTACACCTTC
TRBV5-1	TRBD2	TRBJ2-1	.	CASSLGVAGDHNEQFF	TGCGCCAGCAGCTTGGGGGTAGCGGGAGATCACAATGAGCAGTTCTTC
TRBV12-3/TRBV12-4	TRBD1	TRBJ1-1	.	CASSSWDRGTEAFF	TGTGCCAGCAGTTCCTGGGACAGAGGGACTGAAGCTTTCTTT
TRBV15	.	TRBJ2-5	.	CASGRDLLGVGETQYF	TGTGCCTCGGGCAGAGATCTTTTGGGTGTCGGCGAGACCCAGTACTTC
TRBV2	.	TRBJ1-2	.	CATRKSRDPGYTF	TGTGCCACACGCAAATCACGGGACCCTGGCTACACCTTC
TRBV19	.	TRBJ2-7	.	CASSAIYRLSRQGGHEQYF	TGTGCCAGTAGTGCCATTTACAGACTTTCCCGACAGGGAGGCCACGAGCAGTACTTC
TRBV25-1	TRBD1	TRBJ2-5	.	CASSESLKQGAGETQYF	TGTGCCAGCAGTGAATCCCTCAAGCAGGGGGCCGGAGAGACCCAGTACTTC
TRBV29-1	.	TRBJ2-2	.	CSASLAGSNTGELFF	TGCAGCGCCTCTTTGGCGGGTTCGAACACCGGGGAGCTGTTTTTT
TRBV7-8	TRBD2	TRBJ2-3	.	CASSLVRLAGPKDTQYF	TGTGCCAGCAGCTTAGTGAGACTAGCGGGACCGAAAGATACGCAGTATTTT
TRBV5-1	TRBD1	TRBJ2-7	.	CASRKDRGTPEDYEQYF	TGCGCCAGCAGGAAGGACAGGGGAACCCCCGAGGACTACGAGCAGTACTTC
TRBV7-2	.	TRBJ2-7	.	CASSLDSGAVYEQYF	TGTGCCAGCAGCTTGGACAGCGGGGCCGTCTACGAGCAGTACTTC
TRBV15	TRBD1	TRBJ1-1	.	CATSRSTGAVTFF	TGTGCCACCAGCAGAAGTACAGGGGCTGTAACTTTCTTT
TRBV9	TRBD1	TRBJ1-4	many	CASSKHRGEVNEKLFF	TGTGCCAGCAGCAAACACAGGGGCGAGGTTAATGAAAAACTGTTTTTT
TRBV10-3	TRBD1	TRBJ2-7	.	CAISDLGTGGRYEQYF	TGTGCCATCAGTGATTTGGGGACAGGGGGAAGGTACGAGCAGTACTTC
TRBV7-6	.	TRBJ2-7	.	CASSQDGYSYEQYF	TGCGCCAGCAGCCAAGACGGTTACTCCTACGAGCAGTACTTC
TRBV2	.	TRBJ1-2	many	CASRVYWTANYGYTF	TGTGCCAGCAGGGTTTATTGGACAGCTAACTATGGCTACACCTTC
TRBV12-3/TRBV12-4	.	TRBJ1-2	.	CASSRKAGIYGYTF	TGTGCCAGCAGCCGAAAGGCAGGGATCTATGGCTACACCTTC
TRBV29-1	TRBD1	TRBJ2-5	.	CSGRGTEETQYF	TGCAGCGGCAGGGGGACGGAAGAGACCCAGTACTTC
TRBV10-3	TRBD2	TRBJ2-1	.	CAIRETSANEQFF	TGTGCCATCAGGGAGACTAGCGCCAATGAGCAGTTCTTC
TRBV10-1	TRBD1	TRBJ2-3	.	CASSETGGPPDTQYF	TGCGCCAGCAGTGAGACAGGGGGCCCTCCTGATACGCAGTATTTT
TRBV7-9	.	TRBJ1-2	.	CASSLARDIANYGYTF	TGTGCCAGCAGCTTAGCGCGGGATATCGCTAACTATGGCTACACCTTC